This record covers a single T cell receptor (beta chain). This table comes from immunoSEQ multiplex PCR, and its TCRdb copy is limited to in-frame clones, with some not included. The table lists tens of thousands of clones, about nine tenths of them singletons. Documented time point: newly diagnosed, previously untreated cHL patient sample. The data belong to a study of PD-1 blockade in classical Hodgkin lymphoma. The CDR3 contains 14 residues. Trimming removed 0 bases at V and 2 bases at J, with 8 bases between. Germline values: CDR1 SGHRS, CDR2 YFSETQ. The rearrangement links TRBV5-1 to TRBJ2-5; the D is unclear. This TCR was sampled from a human donor with classical Hodgkin lymphoma. The sequencing input was peripheral blood mononuclear cells (PBMCs). The CDR3 loop reads CASSLGDDQETQYF. The CDR3, as DNA: TGCGCCAGCAGCTTGGGAGATGATCAAGAGACCCAGTACTTC.